This TCR beta chain was recovered during a study of cytomegalovirus exposure and HLA in healthy donors. Study background: The same platform as the approximately 640 first-cohort repertoires was used for the roughly 130 validation repertoires, a later analysis reported.

About this clone itself: No antigen is known for it.

Profiling relied on immunoSEQ multiplex PCR, and the TCRdb table lists in-frame clones only, not all of them. The table includes 250,000 to 400,000 clones, roughly 88% detected once. The CDR3 covers 15 residues. Per germline, CDR1 KGHSH and CDR2 LQKENI. V was pared by 2 bases and J by 2 bases, with 12 bases between. Study results and limitations: First-cohort TCR clusters tended to co-occur in the roughly 130 validation repertoires, a later analysis found. A few of the chains that were CMV-associated were confirmed in vitro to be specific for CMV antigens.

From the roughly 120-subject validation cohort, which was separate from the roughly 690-subject first cohort, the donors were drawn. The rearrangement joins TRBV18 to TRBJ2-5; D gene ambiguous. Specimen: PBMCs. This TCR was recovered from a man aged 30 to 39 in good health and CMV-seronegative. CDR3 bases: TGTGCCAGCTCACCAAATATCGTCGGGCAAGAGACCCAGTACTTC. It encodes CASSPNIVGQETQYF.